This TCR beta chain was identified during a study of blood T cell repertoires in COVID-19. At the level of the study: Spain, Italy and the United States supplied samples that represented acute and convalescent COVID-19. Sources were T cells, B-cell-depleted T cells, or PBMCs; the material itself was cDNA or gDNA.

In the original workflow: For nucleated cells, counts were estimated from reference gene primer amplification. Method: immunoSEQ multiplex PCR; TCRdb's copy keeps in-frame clones and lacks some. From that table come the V and J calls and clone size; the DNA was used to work out D and trimming. Altogether 300,000 to 400,000 clones are present, 85% to 90% being singletons, with the ten largest covering 2.5% to 3.5%. Seattle participants joined during active infection and were tracked over time. Germline V gene sequence: CDR1 SGHAT, CDR2 FQNNGV. Trimming left V 1 base short and J 0 bases short, with 11 bases between. The CDR3 sequence is 16 residues long.

The sequencing sample was made of peripheral blood. J is TRBJ2-3 and V is TRBV11-2; the D is unclear. The sequence was obtained from a woman aged 25 to 39 with COVID-19, enrolled during active disease. The chain's CDR3 is CASSLASLFSTDTQYF. DNA for the CDR3: TGTGCCAGCAGCTTAGCTTCCCTATTCAGCACAGATACGCAGTATTTT.